The clone carrying this T cell receptor (beta chain) came up once. Its target is not known. At one boundary the junction diverges from the germline segment, which might be a read error. The source of the sample is a study of OX40 agonist ivuxolimab in advanced cancers. The wider study: Patients treated during dose escalation were battling hepatocellular carcinoma, melanoma, renal cell or head and neck cancer. General observations from the study: Among some nonresponders, normalized T-cell clonal expansion was also low. CD8+ T cells averaged more expanded clones than CD4+. Within 6 weeks, CD4+ and CD8+ blood T cells expanded clonally at 0.1 to 3.0 mg/kg.

Clones were read by immunoSEQ multiplex PCR, and TCRdb kept only the in-frame ones, dropping some. Here the sample spans 65,000 to 85,000 clones, approximately 86% being singletons. The receptor was isolated from an adult with an advanced solid tumor such as melanoma, head and neck, liver or kidney cancer. Material: CD4+ or CD8+ T cells sorted from blood, obtained in a trial of the OX40 agonist ivuxolimab.

CDR3 residues: CAGSLQGVGPDTQYF. The CDR3 DNA sequence: TGTGCCGGCAGCTTACAGGGGGTCGGGCCAGATACGCAGTATTTT. The gene calls are TRBV7-3 and TRBJ2-3; TRBD1 matches 8 bases. CDR1 SGHTA and CDR2 FQGTGA come from the germline V gene. The CDR3 is 15 amino acids.